The clone carrying this T cell receptor (beta chain) was found many times. The data were obtained in a study of T-cell reconstitution after alpha-beta-depleted transplantation in children. Library preparation (for TCRbeta) was performed with unique molecular identifiers. Each CDR3 protein gets one entry after TCRdb re-called the PCR reads with MiXCR. In the table there are over 150,000 distinct CDR3 sequences, about 6.8% of which are singletons. Trimming removed 3 bases at V and 9 bases at J, with 15 bases between. This CDR3 spans 14 amino acids. The clonotype originates from a human donor who donated a stem cell graft to a child with Wiskott-Aldrich syndrome. This chain links TRBV12-3 or TRBV12-4 with TRBJ2-1; D is unclear. This sample comprised PBMCs from the stem cell graft donor, obtained from the stem cell graft. CDR3 in DNA: TGTGCCAGCAGTTTCCGCTATGGGCTCACTGAGCAGTTCTTC. Protein product: CASSFRYGLTEQFF.